This T cell receptor (beta chain) stems from a study of shared clonotypes between healthy human individuals. The V gene's germline CDR1 is SQVTM and CDR2 ANQGSEA. This CDR3 comprises 13 residues. V lost 1 base, J lost 11 bases, and 15 bases lay in between. Some clones are missing from TCRdb's copy, which holds only in-frame ones; the method was immunoSEQ multiplex PCR. The table records 300,000 or so clones, 74% of them present only once. This TCR came from a man aged 25-40 years in good health. The chain recombines TRBV29-1 with TRBJ2-1, with D tentatively TRBD1 or TRBD2 (5 bases each). The sample comprised memory CD4+ T cells sorted from blood. Described subset: CD45RA-negative fraction. CDR3: CSVEVEAGTQQFF. DNA of the CDR3: TGCAGCGTTGAAGTCGAGGCCGGGACCCAGCAGTTCTTC.